Each of the 2 T cell receptor beta chains below was sequenced from the same sample in a study of T cells in Graves' hyperthyroidism and ophthalmopathy. The investigators amplified TCR beta CDR3 regions from RNA transcripts. RT-PCR in the first round (using the HTBI primer set) targeted the TCR CDR3. TCRdb re-analysed the multiplex PCR reads in MiXCR, keeping a single row per CDR3 protein. In the table there are approximately 610,000 distinct CDR3 sequences, roughly 14% of which are singletons. The sample was blood. Receptors were obtained from a woman between 40 and 50 years old with Graves' ophthalmopathy.

This clonotype was counted many times. This rearrangement joins TRBV6-2 or TRBV6-3 to TRBJ2-7, with 8 bases identical to TRBD2. In germline, CDR1 is MNHEY, CDR2 SVGEGT. The CDR3 has 18 residues. V trimming: 0 bases; J trimming: 1 base; junction bases outside the gene matches: 11. The CDR3 DNA reads TGTGCCAGCAGTTACTCGGGAGCGGGAGTCAGTTTTTCCTACGAGCAGTACTTC. It yields the protein CASSYSGAGVSFSYEQYF.

The chain uses TRBV27 and TRBJ2-5; D call uncertain. V lost 6 bases and J 0 bases, leaving 14 bases between the germline ends. Germline V lookup: CDR1 MNHEY, CDR2 SMNVEV (reference sequence). The CDR3 contains 15 residues. This CDR3 reads CASRRTDPYQETQYF. CDR3 nucleotide sequence: TGTGCCAGCAGACGGACGGATCCTTACCAAGAGACCCAGTACTTC.